This section outlines one T cell receptor (beta chain) sequence together with its context. What it binds is not known. The data were obtained in a study of cytomegalovirus exposure and HLA in healthy donors. Whole-study results and caveats: The presence/absence work took it that sequencing depth was about the same across donors. The classifier, whose performance was assessed in both the original and validation cohorts, reportedly diagnosed cytomegalovirus status with high specificity and sensitivity. The study dropped some indistinguishable V segments, TRBV6-2 and TRBV6-3 among them.

The PCR ran on 60 Vbeta and 13 Jbeta primers. Sequencing was performed with immunoSEQ multiplex PCR; in TCRdb, only in-frame clones are kept and a portion is missing. The repertoire holds about 150,000 clones, with roughly three quarters as singletons. The V end lost 1 base, the J end lost 3 bases, and 15 bases lay between the germline ends. This CDR3 comprises 16 residues. Germline CDR1 is LGHNA and CDR2 is YSLEER. Every donor was a healthy person donating bone marrow. The genes are TRBV4-3 and TRBJ1-1; weak D call: TRBD1 (6 bases). Sequenced: PBMCs. The sequence came from a man aged 60-69 years in good health and CMV-seronegative. DNA for the CDR3: TGCGCCAGCAGCCAAGGTAGAGGGGAGGGGGACACTGAAGCTTTCTTT. Its translation: CASSQGRGEGDTEAFF.